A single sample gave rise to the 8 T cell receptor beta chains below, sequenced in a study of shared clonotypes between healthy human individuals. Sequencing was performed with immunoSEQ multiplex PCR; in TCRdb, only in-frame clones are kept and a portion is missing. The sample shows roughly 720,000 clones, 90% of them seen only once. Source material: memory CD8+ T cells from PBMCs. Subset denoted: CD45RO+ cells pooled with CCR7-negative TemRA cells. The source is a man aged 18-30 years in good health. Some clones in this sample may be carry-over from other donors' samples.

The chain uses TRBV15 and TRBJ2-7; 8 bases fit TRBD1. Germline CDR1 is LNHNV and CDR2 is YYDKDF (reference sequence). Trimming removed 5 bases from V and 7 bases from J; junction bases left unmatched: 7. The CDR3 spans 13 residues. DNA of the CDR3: TGTGCCACCAGCGAGACAGGGGTGGGGGAGCAGTACTTC. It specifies CATSETGVGEQYF.

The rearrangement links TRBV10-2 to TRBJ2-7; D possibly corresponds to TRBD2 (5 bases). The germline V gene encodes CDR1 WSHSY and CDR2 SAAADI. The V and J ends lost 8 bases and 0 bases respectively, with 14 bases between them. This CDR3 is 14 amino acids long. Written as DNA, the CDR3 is TGCGCCAGCCCCACGAGGGAGCACTCCTACGAGCAGTACTTC. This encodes CASPTREHSYEQYF.

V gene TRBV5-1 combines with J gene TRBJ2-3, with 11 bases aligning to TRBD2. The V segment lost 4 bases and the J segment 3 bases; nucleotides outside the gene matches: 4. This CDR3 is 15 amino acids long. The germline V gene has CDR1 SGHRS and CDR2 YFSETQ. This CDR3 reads CASSPGLAETDTQYF. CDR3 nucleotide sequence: TGCGCCAGCAGCCCGGGACTAGCGGAAACAGATACGCAGTATTTT.

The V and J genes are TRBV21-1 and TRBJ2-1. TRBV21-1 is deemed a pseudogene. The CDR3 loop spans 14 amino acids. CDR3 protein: CASSKTGGPNEQFF. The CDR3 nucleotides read TGTGCCAGCAGCAAAACGGGTGGACCCAATGAGCAGTTCTTC.

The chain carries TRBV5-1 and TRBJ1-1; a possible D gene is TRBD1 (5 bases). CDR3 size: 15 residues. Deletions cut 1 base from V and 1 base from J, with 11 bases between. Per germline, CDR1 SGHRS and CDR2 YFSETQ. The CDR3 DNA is TGCGCCAGCAGCTTGCTGGGGGAGTGGAACACTGAAGCTTTCTTT. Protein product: CASSLLGEWNTEAFF.

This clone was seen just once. Here the CDR3 reads CASSHVQGYEQYF. As DNA, the CDR3 is TGCGCCAGCAGCCATGTACAGGGGTACGAGCAGTACTTC. The chain carries TRBV4-3 and TRBJ2-7; 7 nucleotides line up with TRBD1. This CDR3 has 13 amino acids. Losses at the gene ends were 3 bases for V and 4 bases for J; bases not matched to a gene: 3. CDR1 and CDR2 from the germline V gene are LGHNA and YSLEER.

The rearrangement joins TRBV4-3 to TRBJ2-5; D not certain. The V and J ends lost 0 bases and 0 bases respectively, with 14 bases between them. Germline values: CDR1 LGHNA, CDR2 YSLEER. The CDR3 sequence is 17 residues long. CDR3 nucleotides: TGCGCCAGCAGCCAAGATATCACAGCTTCGTACCAAGAGACCCAGTACTTC. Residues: CASSQDITASYQETQYF.

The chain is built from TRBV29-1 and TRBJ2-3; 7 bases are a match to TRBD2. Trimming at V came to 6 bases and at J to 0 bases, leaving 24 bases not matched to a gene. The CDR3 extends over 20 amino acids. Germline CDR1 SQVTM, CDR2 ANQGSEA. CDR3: CSVEKPKRRVSGYSTDTQYF. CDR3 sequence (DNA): TGCAGCGTGGAAAAACCTAAACGTAGGGTTAGCGGGTACAGCACAGATACGCAGTATTTT.